What follows is one T cell receptor (beta chain) and its context. Germline lookup yields CDR1 SQVTM and CDR2 ANQGSEA. The CDR3 sequence is 18 residues long. The V gene end was trimmed by 0 bases and the J gene end by 1 base; junction bases not matched to a gene: 14. The data originate from a study of beta chain features in type 1 diabetes. The sequenced template was cDNA made from the entire isolated RNA. Method: immunoSEQ multiplex PCR; TCRdb's copy keeps in-frame clones and lacks some. The sample lists under 400,000 clones, over 9.5% seen once, with around 0.02% in the top ten. The receptor was isolated from a man aged 18 to 35 in good health. This chain links TRBV29-1 with TRBJ2-7; 8 nucleotides align to TRBD1. The sequencing input was naive CD4+ T cells from blood. This chain's CDR3 is CSVEDLMAGGKRSYEQYF. The CDR3 nucleotides read TGCAGCGTTGAAGATCTGATGGCAGGGGGCAAGAGATCCTACGAGCAGTACTTC.